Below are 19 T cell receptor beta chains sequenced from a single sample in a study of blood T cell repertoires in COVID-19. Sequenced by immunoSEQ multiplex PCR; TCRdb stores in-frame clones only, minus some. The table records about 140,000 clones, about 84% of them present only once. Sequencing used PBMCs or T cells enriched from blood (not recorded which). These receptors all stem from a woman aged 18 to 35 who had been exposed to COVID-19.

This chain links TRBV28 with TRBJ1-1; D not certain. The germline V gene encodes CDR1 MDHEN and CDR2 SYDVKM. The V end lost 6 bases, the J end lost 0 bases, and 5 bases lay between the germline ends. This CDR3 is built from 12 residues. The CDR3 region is CASRFMNTEAFF. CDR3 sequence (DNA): TGTGCCAGCAGGTTTATGAACACTGAAGCTTTCTTT.

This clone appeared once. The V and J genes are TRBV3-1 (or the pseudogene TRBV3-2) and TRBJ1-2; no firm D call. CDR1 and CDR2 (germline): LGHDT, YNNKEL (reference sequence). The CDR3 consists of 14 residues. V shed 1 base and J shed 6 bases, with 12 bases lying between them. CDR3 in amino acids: CASSQVDGVDGYTF. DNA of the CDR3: TGTGCCAGCAGCCAAGTAGACGGGGTGGATGGCTACACCTTC.

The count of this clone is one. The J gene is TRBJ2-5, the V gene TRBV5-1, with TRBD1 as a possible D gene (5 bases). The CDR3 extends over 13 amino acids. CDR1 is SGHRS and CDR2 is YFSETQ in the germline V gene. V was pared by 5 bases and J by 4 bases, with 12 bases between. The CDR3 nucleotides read TGCGCCAGCAGTTCAGGGTCATTAGAGACCCAGTACTTC. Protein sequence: CASSSGSLETQYF.

The CDR3 loop reads CASSPRSREETQYF. CDR3 DNA sequence: TGTGCCAGCTCACCAAGAAGCAGGGAAGAGACCCAGTACTTC. The rearrangement joins TRBV18 to TRBJ2-5, with D perhaps TRBD1 (5 bases). The V end was cut by 2 bases, the J end by 3 bases, with 10 bases between. The CDR3 runs 14 residues. The germline V gene encodes CDR1 KGHSH and CDR2 LQKENI.

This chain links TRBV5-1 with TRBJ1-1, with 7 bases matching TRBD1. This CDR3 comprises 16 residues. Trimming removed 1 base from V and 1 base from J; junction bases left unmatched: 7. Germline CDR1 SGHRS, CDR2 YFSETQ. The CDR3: CASSLSRGLWNTEAFF. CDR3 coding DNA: TGCGCCAGCAGCTTGTCGAGGGGGCTGTGGAACACTGAAGCTTTCTTT.

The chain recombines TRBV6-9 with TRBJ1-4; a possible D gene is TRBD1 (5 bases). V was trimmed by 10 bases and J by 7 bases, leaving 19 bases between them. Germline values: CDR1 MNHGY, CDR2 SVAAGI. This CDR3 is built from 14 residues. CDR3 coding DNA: TGTGCCATCGGGCGAGGACACCCTTGTGAAAAACTGTTTTTT. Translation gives CAIGRGHPCEKLFF.

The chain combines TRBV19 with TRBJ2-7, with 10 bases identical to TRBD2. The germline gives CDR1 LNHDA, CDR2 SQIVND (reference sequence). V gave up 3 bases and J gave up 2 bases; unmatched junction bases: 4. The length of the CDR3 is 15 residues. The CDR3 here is CASSMKAGGPYEQYF. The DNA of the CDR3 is TGTGCCAGTAGTATGAAAGCGGGAGGGCCCTACGAGCAGTACTTC.

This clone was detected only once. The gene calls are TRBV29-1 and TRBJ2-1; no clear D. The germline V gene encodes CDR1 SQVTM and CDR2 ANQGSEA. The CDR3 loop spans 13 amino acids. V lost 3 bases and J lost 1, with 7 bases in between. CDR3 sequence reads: CSVERNSYNEQFF. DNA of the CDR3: TGCAGCGTTGAGCGGAATTCCTACAATGAGCAGTTCTTC.

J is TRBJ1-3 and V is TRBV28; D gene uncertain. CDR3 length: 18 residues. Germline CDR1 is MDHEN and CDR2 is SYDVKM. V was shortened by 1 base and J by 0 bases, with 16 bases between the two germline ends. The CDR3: CASSLSFRTGSSGNTIYF. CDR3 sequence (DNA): TGTGCCAGCAGTTTATCTTTCCGGACGGGATCCTCTGGAAACACCATATATTTT.

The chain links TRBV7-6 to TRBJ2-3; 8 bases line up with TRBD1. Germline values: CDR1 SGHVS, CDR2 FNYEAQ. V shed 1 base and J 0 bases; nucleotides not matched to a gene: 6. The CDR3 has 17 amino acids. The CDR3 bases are TGTGCCAGCAGCTTAGGGACAGGGTATACTAGCACAGATACGCAGTATTTT. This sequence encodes CASSLGTGYTSTDTQYF.

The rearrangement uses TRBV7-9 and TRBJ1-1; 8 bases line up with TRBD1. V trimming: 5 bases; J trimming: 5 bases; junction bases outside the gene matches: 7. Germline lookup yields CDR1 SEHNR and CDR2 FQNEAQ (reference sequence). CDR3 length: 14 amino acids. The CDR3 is CASSPQGGRTEAFF. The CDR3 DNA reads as TGTGCCAGCAGCCCACAGGGGGGGAGAACTGAAGCTTTCTTT.

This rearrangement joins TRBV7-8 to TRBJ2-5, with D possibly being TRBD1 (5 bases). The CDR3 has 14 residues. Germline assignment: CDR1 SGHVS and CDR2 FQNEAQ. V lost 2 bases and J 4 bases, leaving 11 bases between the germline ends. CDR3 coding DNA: TGTGCCAGCAGCTTACTGGCAAGGGGAGAGACCCAGTACTTC. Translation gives CASSLLARGETQYF.

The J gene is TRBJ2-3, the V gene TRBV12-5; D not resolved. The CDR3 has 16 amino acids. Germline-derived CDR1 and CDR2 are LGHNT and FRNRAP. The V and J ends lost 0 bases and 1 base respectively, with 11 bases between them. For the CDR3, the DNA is TGTGCTAGTGGTTTGGTGCAAGCCTTTGGCACAGATACGCAGTATTTT. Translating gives CASGLVQAFGTDTQYF. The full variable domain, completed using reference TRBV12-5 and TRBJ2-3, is DARVTQTPRHKVTEMGQEVTMRCQPILGHNTVFWYRQTMMQGLELLAYFRNRAPLDDSGMPKDRFSAEMPDATLATLKIQPSEPRDSAVYFCASGLVQAFGTDTQYFGPGTRLTVL.

The CDR3 spells CASSPDRVGGNEQFF. The CDR3 region has the DNA TGTGCCAGCAGCCCCGACAGGGTGGGTGGCAATGAGCAGTTCTTC. The J gene is TRBJ2-1, the V gene TRBV7-3, with 7 positions matching TRBD1. The CDR3 runs to 15 residues. Germline CDR1 reads SGHTA; CDR2 reads FQGTGA. V shed 5 bases and J 6 bases; nucleotides not matched to a gene: 10.

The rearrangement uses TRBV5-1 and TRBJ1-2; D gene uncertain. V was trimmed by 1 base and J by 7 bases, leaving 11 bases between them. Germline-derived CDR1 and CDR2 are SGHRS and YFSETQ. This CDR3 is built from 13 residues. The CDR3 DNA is TGCGCCAGCAGCTTGTCCCTATTTAGTGGCTACACCTTC. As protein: CASSLSLFSGYTF.

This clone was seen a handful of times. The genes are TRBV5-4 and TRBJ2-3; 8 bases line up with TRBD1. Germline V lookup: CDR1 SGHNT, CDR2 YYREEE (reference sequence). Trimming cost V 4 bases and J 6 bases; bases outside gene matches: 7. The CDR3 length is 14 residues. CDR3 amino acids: CASSRQGAVDTQYF. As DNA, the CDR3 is TGTGCCAGCAGCCGGCAGGGGGCGGTGGATACGCAGTATTTT.

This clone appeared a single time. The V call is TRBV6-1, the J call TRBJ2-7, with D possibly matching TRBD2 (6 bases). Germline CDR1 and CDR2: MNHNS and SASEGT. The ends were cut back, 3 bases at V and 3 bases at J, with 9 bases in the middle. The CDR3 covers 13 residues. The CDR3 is CASSEGLRYEQYF. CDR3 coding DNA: TGTGCCAGCAGTGAGGGACTCCGCTACGAGCAGTACTTC.

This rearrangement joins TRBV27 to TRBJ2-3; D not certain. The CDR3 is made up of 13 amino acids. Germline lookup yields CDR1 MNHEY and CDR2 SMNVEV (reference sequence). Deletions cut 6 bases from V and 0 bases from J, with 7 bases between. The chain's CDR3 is CASSLTSTDTQYF. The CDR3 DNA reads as TGTGCCAGCAGCCTGACTAGCACAGATACGCAGTATTTT.

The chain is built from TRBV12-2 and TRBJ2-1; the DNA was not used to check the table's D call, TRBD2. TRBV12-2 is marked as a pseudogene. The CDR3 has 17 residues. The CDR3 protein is CASRFSGGRCSYNEQFF. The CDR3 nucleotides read TGTGCAAGTCGCTTCTCGGGGGGGCGCTGCTCCTACAATGAGCAGTTCTTC.